This TCR beta chain was captured in a study of T-cell reconstitution after alpha-beta-depleted transplantation in children. The CDR3 runs to 15 residues. CDR1 is LGHDT, CDR2 YNNKEL, per germline (reference sequence). The trim removed 6 bases at V and 9 bases at J, leaving 7 bases unmatched. It was with unique molecular identifiers that the TCRbeta library was prepared. Each CDR3 protein is one row after TCRdb ran MiXCR on the PCR reads. There are a few hundred thousand distinct CDR3 sequences in the sample; about a tenth occur only once, and about 5% lies in the top ten. This rearrangement joins TRBV3-1 to TRBJ2-1, with TRBD2 matching over 14 bases. Sequencing was performed on PBMCs from the stem cell graft donor, taken from the stem cell graft. The TCR comes from a human donor who donated a stem cell graft to a child with acute myeloid leukemia. The CDR3 loop is CASSEGTSGGSEQFF. Here the CDR3 DNA reads TGTGCCAGCAGTGAAGGGACTAGCGGGGGAAGTGAGCAGTTCTTC.